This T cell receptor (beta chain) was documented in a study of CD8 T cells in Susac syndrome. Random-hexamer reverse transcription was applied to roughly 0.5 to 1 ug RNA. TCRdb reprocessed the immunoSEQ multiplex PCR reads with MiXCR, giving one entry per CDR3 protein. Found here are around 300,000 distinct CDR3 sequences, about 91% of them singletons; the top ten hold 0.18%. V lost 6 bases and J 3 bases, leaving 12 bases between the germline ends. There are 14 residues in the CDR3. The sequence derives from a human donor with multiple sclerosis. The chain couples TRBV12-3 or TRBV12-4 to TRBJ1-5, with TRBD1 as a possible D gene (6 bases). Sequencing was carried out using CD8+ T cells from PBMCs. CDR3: CASRTQGTNQPQHF. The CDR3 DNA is TGTGCCAGCAGGACCCAGGGGACCAATCAGCCCCAGCATTTT.